This T cell receptor beta chain was identified during a study of identical twins. Study-wide results and caveats: Twin pairs had excess sharing that was weaker in beta out-of-frame sequences.

This clonotype was observed many times. What it binds is unknown. The ends were cut back, 5 bases at V and 2 bases at J, with 13 bases in the middle. Germline V CDR1 and CDR2: SGHAT, FQNNGV. CDR3 length: 16 amino acids. Each CDR3 protein gets one entry after TCRdb re-called the 5' RACE reads with MiXCR. The sample contains around 140,000 distinct CDR3 sequences, approximately 3.5% of which appear only once. Specimen: memory T cells sorted from blood. The TCR comes from a young man in good health. The chain carries TRBV11-2 and TRBJ1-6; TRBD1 is a possible D gene (6 bases). In DNA, the CDR3 is TGTGCCAGCAGCCCCGCCGGGGGCGCCTATAATTCACCCCTCCACTTT. Translation gives CASSPAGGAYNSPLHF.